This passage covers 30 T cell receptor beta chains from one sample sequenced in a study of cytotoxic CD8 clonotypes in ibrutinib-treated CLL (dated by TCRdb to about 2021). In light of the paper, this sample's time point label describes: more than 10 months on ibrutinib. The library was produced with the immunoSEQ multiplex PCR assay. The table was pulled from immuneACCESS by TCRdb, which kept in-frame rearrangements only. Such tables lose some clones; where checked, under half of the loss comes from unresolved V genes, and the rest has no known cause. The sample table holds 130,000 to 150,000 clones, of which 79% were seen once. The ten biggest clones cover roughly 12% of the sample. Sequencing was performed on PBMCs, taken after 12 months of ibrutinib treatment. These receptors were taken from a human donor with chronic lymphocytic leukemia.

The chain is built from TRBV6-6 and TRBJ2-7; a possible D gene is TRBD1 (5 bases). CDR1 is MNHNY, CDR2 SVGAGI, per germline (reference sequence). Trimming left V 2 bases short and J 4 bases short, with 18 bases between. There are 16 residues in the CDR3. In DNA form, the CDR3 reads TGTGCCAGCAGTTACGCAACCTTGGGGCCAATTTACGAGCAGTACTTC. This translates into CASSYATLGPIYEQYF.

V usage is TRBV9 and J usage is TRBJ2-7; D possibly uses TRBD1 or TRBD2 (5 bases each). The V and J ends lost 0 bases and 1 base respectively, with 11 bases between them. This CDR3 has 15 residues. CDR1 and CDR2 from the germline V gene are SGDLS and YYNGEE. The CDR3 here is CASSVGAGSSYEQYF. CDR3 nucleotide sequence: TGTGCCAGCAGCGTAGGGGCAGGGAGTTCCTACGAGCAGTACTTC.

CDR3 protein: CASSHGQGTDTQYF. CDR3 DNA: TGCGCCAGCAGCCACGGACAGGGCACAGATACGCAGTATTTT. V gene TRBV4-1 combines with J gene TRBJ2-3, with TRBD1 identical over 7 bases. V was pared by 3 bases and J by 1 base, with 1 base of the junction left unmatched. CDR3 length: 14 residues. Germline assignment: CDR1 MGHRA and CDR2 YSYEKL.

DNA of the CDR3: TGTGCCAGCAGCTTAGCCCAGGGGGGGGGAGAGACCCAGTACTTC. This encodes CASSLAQGGGETQYF. V is TRBV7-6 and J is TRBJ2-5; D assignment may be TRBD1 or TRBD2 (7 bases each). Germline lookup yields CDR1 SGHVS and CDR2 FNYEAQ. This CDR3 is 15 amino acids long. With 0 bases removed from V and 4 bases from J, the gap between germline ends came to 12 bases.

CDR3 in amino acids: CASSLGTEAFF. The CDR3 coding sequence is TGCGCCAGCAGCTTAGGGACTGAAGCTTTCTTT. This sequence joins TRBV4-1 and TRBJ1-1; no definite D call. Trimming stripped 5 bases from V and 5 bases from J, with 6 bases between. Germline CDR1 MGHRA, CDR2 YSYEKL. This CDR3 region has 11 residues.

The chain employs TRBV6-5 and TRBJ2-2, with no clear D. The germline V gene encodes CDR1 MNHEY and CDR2 SVGAGI. The ends were cut back, 2 bases at V and 0 bases at J, with 7 bases in the middle. The CDR3 has 15 residues. The CDR3 protein is CASSYIGTNTGELFF. For the CDR3, the DNA is TGTGCCAGCAGTTACATTGGGACGAACACCGGGGAGCTGTTTTTT.

This clone was found once. The gene calls are TRBV2 and TRBJ2-7; 10 bases map to TRBD2. V lost 7 bases to trimming and J lost 4 bases; unmatched junction nucleotides: 7. Germline-derived CDR1 and CDR2 are SNHLY and FYNNEI. The CDR3 consists of 14 residues. The CDR3 is CASIRPSGSYEQYF. DNA for the CDR3: TGTGCCAGCATCCGTCCTAGCGGGAGTTACGAGCAGTACTTC.

The rearrangement links TRBV28 to TRBJ2-5; 9 nucleotides match TRBD2. The germline V gene encodes CDR1 MDHEN and CDR2 SYDVKM. V dropped 4 bases and J dropped 0; count of bases not matched to a gene: 6. The CDR3 sequence is 16 residues long. The CDR3 region has the DNA TGTGCCAGCAGTTCCCCTAGCGGGATGTACCAAGAGACCCAGTACTTC. It is translated as CASSSPSGMYQETQYF.

This clone turned up a few times. V is TRBV10-2 and J is TRBJ2-7; a possible D gene is TRBD1 (6 bases). The V end was cut by 0 bases, the J end by 4 bases, with 10 bases between. This CDR3 has 14 residues. CDR1 WSHSY and CDR2 SAAADI come from the germline V gene. The CDR3 spells CASSESTQGYEQYF. The CDR3 nucleotides are TGCGCCAGCAGTGAGTCGACTCAGGGGTACGAGCAGTACTTC.

The chain employs TRBV25-1 and TRBJ1-1; weak D call: TRBD1 (6 bases). This CDR3 is built from 14 residues. Germline V CDR1 and CDR2: MGHDK, SYGVNS. Trimming shortened V by 3 bases and J by 7 bases, and 15 bases separated the two germline ends. This chain's CDR3 is CASSDGTGDIEAFF. CDR3 nucleotides: TGTGCCAGCAGTGATGGGACCGGGGACATTGAAGCTTTCTTT.

This chain links TRBV15 with TRBJ2-7, with D possibly being TRBD2 (6 bases). The CDR3 loop spans 14 amino acids. Per the germline V gene, CDR1 is LNHNV and CDR2 is YYDKDF (reference sequence). V lost 7 bases to trimming and J lost 3 bases, with 16 bases between them. CDR3 protein: CATKREPVVYEQYF. For the CDR3, the DNA is TGTGCCACCAAACGGGAGCCGGTGGTCTACGAGCAGTACTTC.

This chain uses TRBV14 with TRBJ2-5, with D possibly matching TRBD1 (6 bases). Per the germline V gene, CDR1 is SGHDN and CDR2 is FVKESK. CDR3 length equals 14 residues. The V gene lost 1 base and the J gene lost 4 bases, with 10 bases spanning the gap. This CDR3 is CASSQVRGGETQYF. The CDR3 DNA sequence: TGTGCCAGCAGCCAAGTAAGAGGGGGAGAGACCCAGTACTTC. The whole variable domain, filled in from reference TRBV14 and TRBJ2-5, reads EAGVTQFPSHSVIEKGQTVTLRCDPISGHDNLYWYRRVMGKEIKFLLHFVKESKQDESGMPNNRFLAERTGGTYSTLKVQPAELEDSGVYFCASSQVRGGETQYFGPGTRLLVL.

V and J are TRBV7-9 and TRBJ2-3; D possibly uses TRBD1 or TRBD2 (6 bases each). CDR1 SEHNR and CDR2 FQNEAQ come from the germline V gene (reference sequence). Trimming stripped 5 bases from V and 4 bases from J, with 16 bases between. CDR3 length: 15 residues. The CDR3 bases are TGTGCCAGCAGCCAGACAGGAGGGTCCGCAGATACGCAGTATTTT. Protein product: CASSQTGGSADTQYF.

The rearrangement joins TRBV11-2 to TRBJ2-3; TRBD2 matches 11 bases. The V and J ends lost 5 bases and 4 bases, in that order; junction bases with no gene match: 8. In germline, CDR1 is SGHAT, CDR2 FQNNGV. There are 16 residues in the CDR3. The CDR3 sequence is CASSHRLAGYSDTQYF. CDR3 coding DNA: TGTGCCAGCAGCCACAGACTAGCGGGATACTCAGATACGCAGTATTTT.

The chain couples TRBV19 to TRBJ2-1; D is perhaps TRBD1 (5 bases). Germline lookup yields CDR1 LNHDA and CDR2 SQIVND (reference sequence). The CDR3 is 13 amino acids. V lost 8 bases to trimming and J lost 2 bases, with 10 bases between them. CDR3 residues: CASEAGPYNEQFF. DNA of the CDR3: TGTGCCAGTGAGGCAGGGCCCTACAATGAGCAGTTCTTC.

This chain uses TRBV10-3 with TRBJ2-7; 8 bases agree with TRBD1. The CDR3 covers 17 residues. The ends lost 0 bases at V and 2 bases at J; junction bases unmatched: 9. CDR1 ENHRY and CDR2 SYGVKD come from the germline V gene. The CDR3 loop is CAISESTRTGSAYEQYF. The CDR3 nucleotides read TGTGCCATCAGTGAGTCTACTCGGACAGGGTCAGCCTACGAGCAGTACTTC.

J is TRBJ2-1 and V is TRBV9, with 9 bases identical to TRBD2. V was pared by 3 bases and J by 6 bases, with 4 bases of the junction left unmatched. This CDR3 is 14 amino acids long. In germline, CDR1 is SGDLS, CDR2 YYNGEE. CDR3 sequence reads: CASSEGTSFNEQFF. The CDR3, as DNA: TGTGCCAGCAGCGAGGGGACTAGCTTCAATGAGCAGTTCTTC.

The chain links TRBV6-4 to TRBJ2-1; 7 bases map to TRBD2. The CDR3 runs to 18 residues. CDR1 and CDR2 (germline): MRHNA, SNTAGT. Losses at the gene ends were 0 bases for V and 0 bases for J; bases not matched to a gene: 8. The CDR3 loop is CASSDSFGLAASYNEQFF. The CDR3 region has the DNA TGTGCCAGCAGTGACTCGTTTGGGCTAGCGGCCTCCTACAATGAGCAGTTCTTC.

This clone was observed once. This chain links TRBV2 with TRBJ2-1, with D uncertain. The CDR3 spans 12 residues. Germline V CDR1 and CDR2: SNHLY, FYNNEI. V lost 2 bases, J lost 8 bases, and 7 bases lay in between. For the CDR3, the DNA is TGTGCCAGCAGTGAACCAGCCTATGAGCAGTTCTTC. It codes for CASSEPAYEQFF.

The count of this clone is one. The V and J genes are TRBV18 and TRBJ2-1; D might be TRBD1 (5 bases). The CDR3 has 20 amino acids. V lost 0 bases and J 0 bases, leaving 21 bases between the germline ends. Germline CDR1 is KGHSH and CDR2 is LQKENI. CDR3 sequence (DNA): TGTGCCAGCTCACCACCGATCGGAACAGGCAAGAGGAGCTCCTACAATGAGCAGTTCTTC. Residues: CASSPPIGTGKRSSYNEQFF.

This chain links TRBV5-1 with TRBJ2-2; possible D gene TRBD1, 5 bases. CDR1 is SGHRS, CDR2 YFSETQ, per germline. V was clipped by 4 bases and J by 2 bases, with 15 bases between them. This CDR3 contains 16 residues. In DNA form, the CDR3 reads TGCGCCAGCAGCGCAGGACACATCTTTAACACCGGGGAGCTGTTTTTT. It is translated as CASSAGHIFNTGELFF.

The chain has TRBV25-1 and TRBJ1-1; D not certain. Germline lookup yields CDR1 MGHDK and CDR2 SYGVNS. This CDR3 has 14 residues. V lost 10 bases to trimming and J lost 4 bases, with 19 bases between them. The CDR3 nucleotides are TGTGCCACCGAGCGTGGACCCCGGGGCACTGAAGCTTTCTTT. Protein sequence: CATERGPRGTEAFF.

The V and J genes are TRBV18 and TRBJ1-1; no firm D call. CDR3 length equals 13 residues. Trimming pared 3 bases from V and 2 bases from J, leaving 7 bases between. Germline assignment: CDR1 KGHSH and CDR2 LQKENI. The CDR3 sequence is CASSPHFNTEAFF. Here the CDR3 DNA reads TGTGCCAGCTCACCGCACTTTAACACTGAAGCTTTCTTT. Filled out from reference TRBV18 and TRBJ1-1, the complete variable domain reads NAGVMQNPRHLVRRRGQEARLRCSPMKGHSHVYWYRQLPEEGLKFMVYLQKENIIDESGMPKERFSAEFPKEGPSILRIQQVVRGDSAAYFCASSPHFNTEAFFGQGTRLTVV.

This clone was counted once. This chain joins TRBV5-4 and TRBJ2-4, with no clear D. The V end lost 0 bases, the J end lost 0 bases, and 10 bases lay between the germline ends. Per germline, CDR1 SGHNT and CDR2 YYREEE (reference sequence). This CDR3 comprises 16 residues. DNA for the CDR3: TGTGCCAGCAGCTTGGCCAAAAGTATAGCCAAAAACATTCAGTACTTC. Translating it yields CASSLAKSIAKNIQYF.

This clone appeared a few times. The J gene is TRBJ2-3, the V gene TRBV9; D unclear. Per the germline V gene, CDR1 is SGDLS and CDR2 is YYNGEE. The CDR3 runs 13 residues. V lost 4 bases and J 4 bases, leaving 10 bases between the germline ends. The chain's CDR3 is CASSPPVADTQYF. The CDR3 DNA reads TGTGCCAGCAGCCCACCGGTCGCAGATACGCAGTATTTT.

This clone showed up just a few times. V usage is TRBV5-3 and J usage is TRBJ2-3, with 9 bases lining up with TRBD2. TRBV5-3 has ORF status, its function being uncertain. The CDR3 contains 15 residues. The V gene end was trimmed by 3 bases and the J gene end by 1 base; junction bases not matched to a gene: 3. The CDR3 is CARSSRLAGTDTQYF. The CDR3 region has the DNA TGTGCCAGAAGCTCAAGACTAGCGGGCACAGATACGCAGTATTTT.

The chain employs TRBV7-2 and TRBJ2-7, with D perhaps TRBD1 or TRBD2 (5 bases each). The CDR3 has 13 amino acids. Germline V lookup: CDR1 SGHTA, CDR2 FQGNSA. Trimming shortened V by 5 bases and J by 6 bases, and 14 bases separated the two germline ends. In DNA form, the CDR3 reads TGTGCCAGCAGCCCGGGACGTGCGGGCGAGCAGTACTTC. Its protein product is CASSPGRAGEQYF.

The gene calls are TRBV6-5 and TRBJ2-1; D gene unclear. Trimming shortened V by 4 bases and J by 9 bases, and 7 bases separated the two germline ends. The CDR3 sequence is 11 residues long. Germline CDR1 MNHEY, CDR2 SVGAGI. The CDR3 bases are TGTGCCAGCAGTTTATGGGGTGAGCAGTTCTTC. It specifies CASSLWGEQFF.

V gene TRBV4-1 combines with J gene TRBJ1-4; 10 bases are a match to TRBD1. The trim removed 6 bases at V and 4 bases at J, leaving 11 bases unmatched. Germline V lookup: CDR1 MGHRA, CDR2 YSYEKL. The CDR3 covers 17 residues. DNA for the CDR3: TGCGCCAGCAGGCCGACAGGGGGCCCCAACTTTAATGAAAAACTGTTTTTT. Translated: CASRPTGGPNFNEKLFF.

The chain links TRBV28 to TRBJ2-3; TRBD2 aligns across 9 bases. Trimming removed 3 bases from V and 4 bases from J; junction bases left unmatched: 8. This CDR3 spans 16 amino acids. CDR1 is MDHEN, CDR2 SYDVKM, per germline. This CDR3 is CASSLGLAGVADTQYF. The CDR3 DNA follows: TGTGCCAGCAGTTTGGGGTTAGCGGGAGTTGCAGATACGCAGTATTTT.